These 29 T cell receptor beta chains share one sample of origin, sequenced in a study of T cells in Graves' hyperthyroidism and ophthalmopathy. Authors of the study amplified TCR beta CDR3 regions from RNA transcripts. The study used the HTBI primer set for a first-round RT-PCR of the TCR CDR3. From the multiplex PCR reads, TCRdb called clonotypes with MiXCR, one entry per CDR3 protein. This table has a few hundred thousand distinct CDR3 sequences, around a sixth appearing once. Sequencing was done on a sample of blood. The source of these receptors is a woman in her thirties with Graves' hyperthyroidism.

Many counts were recorded for this clonotype. CDR3 residues: CASSLPRAATEAFF. The CDR3 DNA is TGTGCCAGCAGCCTCCCGAGGGCAGCGACTGAAGCTTTCTTT. The chain combines TRBV13 with TRBJ1-1; D is unresolved. From germline, CDR1 is PRHDT and CDR2 FYEKMQ (reference sequence). This CDR3 is 14 amino acids long. Between the trimmed V and J ends, which lost 5 bases and 5 bases, there was a span of 15 bases.

This clonotype has more than one count but fewer than ten. The J gene is TRBJ1-1, the V gene TRBV25-1; D is ambiguous. Per the germline V gene, CDR1 is MGHDK and CDR2 is SYGVNS. V was cut by 1 base and J by 4 bases, with 7 bases left in between. The CDR3 is 13 residues long. The CDR3 loop reads CASSESRGTEAFF. CDR3 nucleotides: TGTGCCAGCAGTGAATCTCGGGGCACTGAAGCTTTCTTT.

The chain uses TRBV27 and TRBJ2-7; no reliable D call. The DNA end lines up better with TRBJ2-1; the J call may be wrong. The CDR3 totals 12 residues. CDR1 is MNHEY and CDR2 is SMNVEV in the germline V gene (reference sequence). The chain's CDR3 is CASMGISYEQFF. CDR3 coding DNA: TGTGCCAGCATGGGAATATCCTACGAGCAGTTCTTC.

The rearrangement uses TRBV20-1 and TRBJ2-1; D unclear. The CDR3 is made up of 13 amino acids. V dropped 3 bases and J dropped 5 bases, with 11 bases sitting between them. Germline assignment: CDR1 DFQATT and CDR2 SNEGSKA (reference sequence). CDR3 coding DNA: TGCAGTGCTAGTGAGTATTTGAACAATGAGCAGTTCTTC. This gives the protein CSASEYLNNEQFF.

This clonotype was recorded at least ten times. The chain recombines TRBV28 with TRBJ2-3; TRBD2 aligns across 7 bases. This CDR3 has 16 residues. Looked up from germline, CDR1 is MDHEN and CDR2 is SYDVKM. V shed 5 bases, J shed 2 bases, and the junction held 10 bases outside the gene matches. The DNA for the CDR3 is TGTGCCAGCAGTCCGAGCGGGGAGCCCGACACAGATACGCAGTATTTT. This sequence encodes CASSPSGEPDTDTQYF.

This clonotype has a handful of counts. V gene TRBV5-6 combines with J gene TRBJ1-4; D unclear. This CDR3 is built from 13 residues. Trimming left V 2 bases short and J 5 bases short, with 7 bases between. Germline lookup yields CDR1 SGHDT and CDR2 YYEEEE. The DNA of the CDR3 is TGTGCCAGCAGCTTTGGACGGAATGAAAAACTGTTTTTT. The encoded protein is CASSFGRNEKLFF.

V is TRBV20-1 and J is TRBJ2-1, with 7 bases fitting TRBD2. Looked up from germline, CDR1 is DFQATT and CDR2 is SNEGSKA (reference sequence). The CDR3 spans 15 residues. Trimming at V came to 1 base and at J to 4 bases, leaving 7 bases not matched to a gene. The CDR3 region has the DNA TGCAGTGCTAGAGGCGAAGCGGGGATATACAATGAGCAGTTCTTC. Translation: CSARGEAGIYNEQFF.

This clonotype was seen at least ten times. CDR3 nucleotide sequence: TGTGCCAGCAGCTCCGTAGCGGGAGGGCCTGGCACAGATACGCAGTATTTT. Encoded protein: CASSSVAGGPGTDTQYF. J is TRBJ2-3 and V is TRBV11-2; the match to TRBD2 covers 11 bases. Germline assignment: CDR1 SGHAT and CDR2 FQNNGV. V dropped 4 bases and J dropped 1; count of bases not matched to a gene: 7. The CDR3 is 17 amino acids.

J is TRBJ2-1 and V is TRBV7-2; 10 positions agree with TRBD2. With 5 bases clipped from V and 4 bases from J, the junction kept 8 bases outside the gene matches. Germline loops: CDR1 SGHTA, CDR2 FQGNSA. This CDR3 comprises 16 residues. The CDR3 DNA follows: TGTGCCAGCAGCCATCCTGGGACTAGCGTTTACAATGAGCAGTTCTTC. It is translated as CASSHPGTSVYNEQFF.

The sample holds many counts of this clonotype. The chain joins TRBV2 to TRBJ2-7, with D tentatively TRBD2 (5 bases). In germline, CDR1 is SNHLY, CDR2 FYNNEI. This CDR3 is built from 16 residues. Trimming removed 8 bases at V and 0 bases at J, with 20 bases between. The CDR3 spells CASSQTRGHHSYEQYF. In DNA, the CDR3 is TGTGCCAGCTCTCAAACGAGAGGGCACCACTCCTACGAGCAGTACTTC.

This clonotype was seen at least ten times. The chain uses TRBV13 and TRBJ2-5; TRBD1 matches 11 bases. J gave up 4 bases and V 5 bases, and 9 bases lay outside the gene matches. CDR1 is PRHDT, CDR2 FYEKMQ, per germline (reference sequence). The CDR3 runs to 16 residues. CDR3 region: CASSEMGDRGLETQYF. CDR3 bases: TGTGCCAGCAGCGAGATGGGGGACAGGGGGTTAGAGACCCAGTACTTC. Complete variable domain (other parts from reference TRBV13 and TRBJ2-5): AAGVIQSPRHLIKEKRETATLKCYPIPRHDTVYWYQQGPGQDPQFLISFYEKMQSDKGSIPDRFSAQQFSDYHSELNMSSLELGDSALYFCASSEMGDRGLETQYFGPGTRLLVL.

This clonotype was detected ten times or more. The chain carries TRBV30 and TRBJ1-1; 10 positions agree with TRBD1. The CDR3 length is 14 residues. V shed 4 bases, J shed 10 bases, and the junction held 12 bases outside the gene matches. Germline CDR1 reads GTSNPN; CDR2 reads SVGIG (reference sequence). The CDR3 sequence is CAWTSSRDRGRAFF. The CDR3 bases are TGTGCCTGGACCTCGTCCCGGGACAGGGGACGAGCTTTCTTT.

The chain employs TRBV27 and TRBJ1-1, with D possibly being TRBD1 (5 bases). Trimming pared 6 bases from V and 4 bases from J, leaving 15 bases between. The germline CDR1 and CDR2 sequences are MNHEY and SMNVEV (reference sequence). The CDR3 runs to 14 residues. The CDR3 DNA reads TGTGCCAGCAGCCAATCCCCCGGGGGCACTGAAGCTTTCTTT. Its translation: CASSQSPGGTEAFF.

This clonotype has at least ten counts. The chain employs TRBV30 and TRBJ2-2; 8 positions agree with TRBD2. The germline V gene encodes CDR1 GTSNPN and CDR2 SVGIG (reference sequence). The length of the CDR3 is 13 residues. Trimming at V came to 5 bases and at J to 6 bases, leaving 5 bases not matched to a gene. CDR3 sequence (DNA): TGTGCCTGGGAGCGGGAGCGGGCCGGGGAGCTGTTTTTT. Its protein product is CAWERERAGELFF.

In its sample, this clonotype was seen many times. The V and J genes are TRBV28 and TRBJ1-2, with unresolved D. Germline V gene data show CDR1 as MDHEN and CDR2 as SYDVKM. Between the trimmed V and J ends, which lost 6 bases and 0 bases, there was a span of 5 bases. This CDR3 spans 12 amino acids. The CDR3 DNA sequence: TGTGCCAGCAGCGAATCTAACTATGGCTACACCTTC. This translates into CASSESNYGYTF.

The CDR3 here is CASRPNGLGNTEAFF. DNA for the CDR3: TGTGCCAGCAGACCGAACGGCCTCGGGAACACTGAAGCTTTCTTT. The genes are TRBV12-3 or TRBV12-4 and TRBJ1-1; the D is unclear. V lost 6 bases to trimming and J lost 1 base, with 15 bases between them. CDR3 size: 15 residues.

This clonotype was picked up many times. This chain joins TRBV30 and TRBJ1-1; D is possibly TRBD1 (5 bases). V was pared by 0 bases and J by 3 bases, with 11 bases between. The germline gives CDR1 GTSNPN, CDR2 SVGIG (reference sequence). This CDR3 region has 14 residues. The CDR3: CAWSVGRGDTEAFF. Written as DNA, the CDR3 is TGTGCCTGGAGTGTTGGTAGGGGAGACACTGAAGCTTTCTTT.

Ten or more counts support this clonotype. This chain joins TRBV20-1 and TRBJ1-1; 9 bases fit TRBD1. V shed 6 bases and J 7 bases; nucleotides not matched to a gene: 9. CDR1 and CDR2 from the germline V gene are DFQATT and SNEGSKA (reference sequence). This CDR3 region has 13 residues. As DNA, the CDR3 is TGCAGTGCCATTACAGGGGGCTATGGTGAAGCTTTCTTT. This encodes CSAITGGYGEAFF.

This chain links TRBV3-1 with TRBJ2-1, with 12 nucleotides matching TRBD2. CDR1 is LGHDT, CDR2 YNNKEL, per germline (reference sequence). The CDR3 runs 20 residues. Trimming removed 1 base from V and 8 bases from J; junction bases left unmatched: 18. DNA of the CDR3: TGTGCCAGCAGCCAAGCTCCCCATATAACTAGCGGGAGGTTTTATGATGAGCAGTTCTTC. Translated: CASSQAPHITSGRFYDEQFF.

This clonotype was recorded only once. A much larger clone differs by one base, so this may be a read error. This chain links TRBV28 with TRBJ2-1; D might be TRBD2 (5 bases). Germline CDR1 is MDHEN and CDR2 is SYDVKM. The CDR3 runs 13 residues. The CDR3 DNA is TGTGCCAGCAATTTAGCGCTAGCCCATGAGCAGTTCTTC. Protein sequence: CASNLALAHEQFF. The full variable domain, in which reference TRBV28 and TRBJ2-1 provide the parts outside the CDR3, is DVKVTQSSRYLVKRTGEKVFLECVQDMDHENMFWYRQDPGLGLRLIYFSYDVKMKEKGDIPEGYSVSREKKERFSLILESASTNQTSMYLCASNLALAHEQFFGPGTRLTVL.

In its sample, this clonotype was seen many times. V is TRBV7-9 and J is TRBJ2-7, with D possibly TRBD2 on 7 matching bases. This CDR3 is 17 amino acids long. V was clipped by 4 bases and J by 2 bases, with 21 bases between them. Germline V gives CDR1 SEHNR, CDR2 FQNEAQ (reference sequence). CDR3 protein: CASSSGGDAGVPYEQYF. The CDR3 nucleotides read TGTGCCAGCAGCTCCGGGGGCGATGCGGGAGTACCCTACGAGCAGTACTTC.

This rearrangement joins TRBV10-2 to TRBJ2-3, with 8 nucleotides matching TRBD2. Germline CDR1 is WSHSY and CDR2 is SAAADI. V lost 3 bases and J lost 2; bases outside the gene matches: 4. The CDR3 is 15 amino acids. For the CDR3, the DNA is TGCGCCAGCAGTGATGCGGGAGGCGCCACAGATACGCAGTATTTT. Protein product: CASSDAGGATDTQYF.

This chain links TRBV6-1 with TRBJ2-2; 12 positions agree with TRBD1. The germline V gene has CDR1 MNHNS and CDR2 SASEGT. This CDR3 has 15 residues. V shed 6 bases, J shed 3 bases, and the junction held 2 bases outside the gene matches. CDR3 protein: CASSRDRGHTGELFF. The CDR3 DNA is TGTGCCAGCAGCCGGGACAGGGGGCACACCGGGGAGCTGTTTTTT.

This clonotype was found a few times. The V call is TRBV29-1, the J call TRBJ2-3; 8 nucleotides match TRBD1. Germline loops: CDR1 SQVTM, CDR2 ANQGSEA. The CDR3 spans 14 residues. V lost 6 bases to trimming and J lost 2 bases; unmatched junction nucleotides: 7. CDR3 sequence reads: CSVIRDRFTDTQYF. CDR3 nucleotides: TGCAGCGTGATTAGGGACAGGTTCACAGATACGCAGTATTTT.

In its sample, this clonotype was seen a few times. A read error may be the cause here, since a much bigger clone is one base away. The chain joins TRBV11-3 to TRBJ2-3, with D perhaps matching TRBD2 (7 bases). CDR3 size: 15 residues. CDR1 and CDR2 (germline): SGHNT, YENEEA. CDR3 DNA: TGTGCCAGCAGCTCCGCGGGGGCAAGCACAGATGCGCAGTATTTT. Amino acids: CASSSAGASTDAQYF.

This clonotype was counted many times. This chain links TRBV20-1 with TRBJ2-1; no definite D call. Germline V gene sequence: CDR1 DFQATT, CDR2 SNEGSKA (reference sequence). Trimming left V 0 bases short and J 0 bases short, with 9 bases between. The CDR3 has 15 residues. Here the CDR3 reads CSARDLQSSYNEQFF. In DNA, the CDR3 is TGCAGTGCTAGAGATTTACAGAGCTCCTACAATGAGCAGTTCTTC.

The table lists this clonotype with a few counts. The gene calls are TRBV7-2 and TRBJ2-3; 9 positions agree with TRBD2. This CDR3 region has 20 residues. The germline V gene encodes CDR1 SGHTA and CDR2 FQGNSA. V gave up 2 bases and J gave up 4 bases; unmatched junction bases: 19. CDR3 coding DNA: TGTGCCAGCAGCTTAACCCCACCCTTTAGCGGGAGCTACCATTCAGATACGCAGTATTTT. Translated: CASSLTPPFSGSYHSDTQYF.

The sample holds many counts of this clonotype. This chain links TRBV3-1 with TRBJ2-7, with D uncertain. Trimming stripped 4 bases from V and 2 bases from J, with 12 bases between. Germline CDR1 and CDR2: LGHDT and YNNKEL (reference sequence). This CDR3 is 14 amino acids long. The CDR3 nucleotides are TGTGCCAGCAGCCTCGGAAGTAGGACCTACGAGCAGTACTTC. It encodes CASSLGSRTYEQYF.

This clonotype occurred many times. The chain couples TRBV2 to TRBJ2-7, with 12 bases fitting TRBD2. CDR3 length: 15 residues. Germline CDR1 SNHLY, CDR2 FYNNEI. V was clipped by 6 bases and J by 6 bases; unmatched bases: 9. CDR3 nucleotide sequence: TGTGCCAGCAGACAACTACTAGCGGGAGGTACCGAGCAGTACTTC. As protein: CASRQLLAGGTEQYF. Supplemented by reference TRBV2 and TRBJ2-7, the full variable domain reads EPEVTQTPSHQVTQMGQEVILRCVPISNHLYFYWYRQILGQKVEFLVSFYNNEISEKSEIFDDQFSVERPDGSNFTLKIRSTKLEDSAMYFCASRQLLAGGTEQYFGPGTRLTVT.